This T cell receptor (beta chain) was recovered during a study of molecular identifiers for immune sequencing clone quantification. The CDR3 has 15 residues. V lost 7 bases to trimming and J lost 1 base, with 16 bases between them. Germline-derived CDR1 and CDR2 are SQVTM and ANQGSEA. TCRdb used MiXCR to reprocess the PCR reads, holding one entry per CDR3 protein. The repertoire includes 300,000 to 350,000 distinct CDR3 sequences, over 20% of them detected once, and under 0.95% sits in the top ten. This clonotype was seen more than once but under ten times. A much larger clone lies a single base off, so this may be a read error.

This receptor was obtained from a human donor in good health. Some libraries in this study had Jurkat cell RNA spiked in. V is TRBV29-1 and J is TRBJ2-2; a possible D gene is TRBD1 (6 bases). The sequenced sample was naive CD8+ T cells from blood, with Jurkat cell RNA spiked in. The subset denotes: FACS-sorted CD8+CD4-CCR7+CD45RA+ naive T cells. The CDR3: CSAVPRGENTGELFF. CDR3 nucleotides: TGCAGCGCTGTCCCCAGGGGCGAGAACACCGGGGAGCTGTTTTTT.